This T cell receptor beta chain is from a study of shared clonotypes between healthy human individuals. Study-wide results and limits: The study found approximately 5% of naive CD4 clonotypes shared across several donors. Non-shared clonotypes had lower generation probabilities than clonotypes shared by all four sorted-subset donors.

The CDR3 extends over 15 amino acids. The germline V and J ends were trimmed by 1 base and 7 bases, with 16 bases remaining between them. Germline V lookup: CDR1 SGHAT, CDR2 FQNNGV. As concerns this clone: Its antigen is unidentified.

The data were produced by immunoSEQ multiplex PCR, yet TCRdb's version contains in-frame clones alone and is incomplete. The table lists approximately 2.5 million clones, 80% to 95% of them singletons. V usage is TRBV11-2 and J usage is TRBJ1-1, with D possibly being TRBD1 (5 bases). Material: naive CD4+ T cells from PBMCs. Described subset: CD45RA+ positively selected. This receptor was identified in a man aged 18 to 29 in good health. Some clones in this sample may be carry-over from other donors' samples. CDR3: CASSLARFGGIEAFF. As DNA, the CDR3 is TGTGCCAGCAGCTTAGCTCGGTTTGGGGGGATTGAAGCTTTCTTT.